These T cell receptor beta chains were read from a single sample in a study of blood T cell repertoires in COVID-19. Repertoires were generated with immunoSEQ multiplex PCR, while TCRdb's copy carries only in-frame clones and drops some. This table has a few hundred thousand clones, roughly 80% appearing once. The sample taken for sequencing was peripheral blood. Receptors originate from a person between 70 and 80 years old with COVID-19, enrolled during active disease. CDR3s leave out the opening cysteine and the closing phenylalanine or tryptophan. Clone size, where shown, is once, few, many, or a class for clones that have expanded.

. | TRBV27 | ASSFSQGHKLDGYT
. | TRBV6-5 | ASTTTGAYEQY
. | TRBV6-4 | ASSDGPAGGCEQY
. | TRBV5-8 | ASSFSPGQGISYEQY
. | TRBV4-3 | ASSQVVGRGPGQPQH
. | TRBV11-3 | ASSLAGGSTEAF
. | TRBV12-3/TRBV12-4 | ASSFGAHTIY
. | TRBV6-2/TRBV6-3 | ASSYLGSGNNIQY
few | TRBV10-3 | AIRKTGRNTEAF
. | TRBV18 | ASSRRASASTDTQY
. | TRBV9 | ASSPSWQGYQPQH